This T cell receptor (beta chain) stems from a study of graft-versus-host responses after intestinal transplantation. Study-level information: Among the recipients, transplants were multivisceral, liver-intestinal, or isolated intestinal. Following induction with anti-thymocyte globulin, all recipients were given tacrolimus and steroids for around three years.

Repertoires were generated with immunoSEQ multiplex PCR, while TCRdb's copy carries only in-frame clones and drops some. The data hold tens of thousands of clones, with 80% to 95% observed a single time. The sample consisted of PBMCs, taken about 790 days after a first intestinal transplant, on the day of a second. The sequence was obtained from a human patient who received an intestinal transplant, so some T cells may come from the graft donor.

Written as DNA, the CDR3 is TGTGCCAGCAGTCCAGGGGGACTAGAGTCGTCAGATACGCAGTATTTT. Encoded protein: CASSPGGLESSDTQYF. J is TRBJ2-3 and V is TRBV28; perhaps TRBD2 as D (8 bases). CDR3 size: 16 residues. V lost 5 bases, J lost 4 bases, and 19 bases lay in between. The germline V gene encodes CDR1 MDHEN and CDR2 SYDVKM.